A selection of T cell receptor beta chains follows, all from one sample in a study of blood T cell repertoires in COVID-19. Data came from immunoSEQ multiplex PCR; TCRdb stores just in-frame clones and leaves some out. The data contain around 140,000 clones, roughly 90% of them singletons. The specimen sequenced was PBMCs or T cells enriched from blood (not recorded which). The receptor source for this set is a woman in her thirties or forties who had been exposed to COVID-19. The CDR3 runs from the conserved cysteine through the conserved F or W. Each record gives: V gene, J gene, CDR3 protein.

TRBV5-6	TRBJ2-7	CASSYPVGTGYEQYF
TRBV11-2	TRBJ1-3	CASSSSRGGNTIYF
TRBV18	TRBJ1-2	CASSPSDRVGDGYTF
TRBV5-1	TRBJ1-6	CASSNYQGGESPLHF
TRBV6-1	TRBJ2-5	CASSERESETQYF
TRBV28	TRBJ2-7	CASSPTSGYEQYF
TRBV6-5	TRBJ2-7	CASSLRDRSYEQYF
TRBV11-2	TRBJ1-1	CASSLGWTGLGTEAFF
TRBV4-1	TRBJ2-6	CASSQESTWTGGSSGANVLTF
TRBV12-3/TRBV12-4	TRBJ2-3	CASTPQSTDTQYF
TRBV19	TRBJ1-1	CASRPPGASEAFF
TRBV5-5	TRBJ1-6	CASSSVPSSYNSPLHF
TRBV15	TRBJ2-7	CATSREGGVGEQYF
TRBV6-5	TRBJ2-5	CASTPTLTSEETQYF
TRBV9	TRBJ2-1	CASSVEGVWGLADNEQFF
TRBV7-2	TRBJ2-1	CASSFFGRAGGSYNEQFF
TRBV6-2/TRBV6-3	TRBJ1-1	CASSSRGNTEAFF
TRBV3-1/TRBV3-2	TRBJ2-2	CASSQDASSTGELFF
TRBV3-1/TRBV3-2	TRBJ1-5	CASSQDSGSNQPQHF
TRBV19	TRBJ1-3	CASSIPKLSGNTIYF
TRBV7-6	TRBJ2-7	CASSLDRESIYEQYF
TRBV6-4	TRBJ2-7	CASSETSGSYEQYF